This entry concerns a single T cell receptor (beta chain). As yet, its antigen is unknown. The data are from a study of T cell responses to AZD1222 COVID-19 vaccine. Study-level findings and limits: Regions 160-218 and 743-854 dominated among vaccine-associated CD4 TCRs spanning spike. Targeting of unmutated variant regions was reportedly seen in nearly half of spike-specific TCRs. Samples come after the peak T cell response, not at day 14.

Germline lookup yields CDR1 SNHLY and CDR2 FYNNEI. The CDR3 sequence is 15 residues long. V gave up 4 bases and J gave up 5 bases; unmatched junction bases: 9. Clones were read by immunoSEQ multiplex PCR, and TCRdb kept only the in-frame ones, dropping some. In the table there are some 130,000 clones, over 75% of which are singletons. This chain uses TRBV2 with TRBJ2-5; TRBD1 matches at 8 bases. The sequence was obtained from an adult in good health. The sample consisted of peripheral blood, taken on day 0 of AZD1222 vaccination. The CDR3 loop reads CASSGGQGAWETQYF. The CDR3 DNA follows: TGTGCCAGCAGTGGGGGTCAGGGGGCGTGGGAGACCCAGTACTTC.